One sample yielded the 7 T cell receptor beta chains listed below, sequenced in a study of blood T cell repertoires in COVID-19. This table comes from immunoSEQ multiplex PCR, and its TCRdb copy is limited to in-frame clones, with some not included. The sample includes about 260,000 clones, about 85% seen only once; the top ten take around 2.9%. The specimen was PBMCs or T cells enriched from blood (not recorded which). The receptor source for this set is a woman in her forties or fifties who had recovered from COVID-19.

J is TRBJ1-1 and V is TRBV19; possibly TRBD1 for D (6 bases). V lost 4 bases to trimming and J lost 3 bases, with 12 bases between them. This CDR3 is built from 14 residues. Per the germline V gene, CDR1 is LNHDA and CDR2 is SQIVND (reference sequence). The CDR3 is CASSRTGWDTEAFF. CDR3 DNA: TGTGCCAGTAGTAGAACAGGGTGGGACACTGAAGCTTTCTTT. Looking up the rest from reference TRBV19 and TRBJ1-1 gives the full variable domain: DGGITQSPKYLFRKEGQNVTLSCEQNLNHDAMYWYRQDPGQGLRLIYYSQIVNDFQKGDIAEGYSVSREKKESFPLTVTSAQKNPTAFYLCASSRTGWDTEAFFGQGTRLTVV.

The chain combines TRBV27 with TRBJ1-4, with 8 bases that match TRBD1. Germline V CDR1 and CDR2: MNHEY, SMNVEV (reference sequence). Trimming removed 2 bases from V and 2 bases from J; junction bases left unmatched: 1. The CDR3 is made up of 15 amino acids. Here the CDR3 DNA reads TGTGCCAGCAGTTTAACAGGGGGGACTAATGAAAAACTGTTTTTT. It specifies CASSLTGGTNEKLFF.

The rearrangement links TRBV7-2 to TRBJ2-7; 16 positions match TRBD2. Germline trimming cut 5 bases from V and 7 bases from J; bases unmatched to any gene: 14. Germline-derived CDR1 and CDR2 are SGHTA and FQGNSA. The CDR3 has 18 amino acids. The CDR3 loop reads CASSQTGTSGRALREQYF. The CDR3 DNA sequence: TGTGCCAGCAGCCAAACCGGGACTAGCGGGAGGGCCCTTCGGGAGCAGTACTTC.

The chain employs TRBV7-9 and TRBJ1-6; D may be TRBD1 (5 bases). Germline loops: CDR1 SEHNR, CDR2 FQNEAQ (reference sequence). CDR3 size: 14 residues. Trimming took 8 bases from V and 5 from J, leaving 13 bases between them. CDR3: CASGQGTNNSPLHF. CDR3 in DNA: TGTGCCAGCGGCCAGGGTACCAATAATTCACCCCTCCACTTT. Full variable domain (outside the CDR3, taken from reference TRBV7-9 and TRBJ1-6): DTGVSQNPRHKITKRGQNVTFRCDPISEHNRLYWYRQTLGQGPEFLTYFQNEAQLEKSRLLSDRFSAERPKGSFSTLEIQRTEQGDSAMYLCASGQGTNNSPLHFGNGTRLTVT.

This chain connects TRBV28 to TRBJ1-1, with D uncertain. Trimming took off 4 bases at V and 5 bases at J, with 8 bases between the two ends. Germline assignment: CDR1 MDHEN and CDR2 SYDVKM. This CDR3 has 12 residues. The CDR3 here is CASSSIKTEAFF. The DNA for the CDR3 is TGTGCCAGCAGTTCAATCAAAACTGAAGCTTTCTTT.

This chain joins TRBV11-1 and TRBJ2-2, with a possible D match to TRBD2 (6 bases). Deletions cut 5 bases from V and 3 bases from J, with 13 bases between. The CDR3 runs to 15 residues. Germline lookup yields CDR1 SGHAT and CDR2 FQDESV (reference sequence). CDR3 nucleotide sequence: TGTGCCAGCAGCCAGTCCGGGACTTACACCGGGGAGCTGTTTTTT. Its protein is CASSQSGTYTGELFF.

V gene TRBV28 combines with J gene TRBJ1-1, with D perhaps TRBD1 (6 bases). In germline, CDR1 is MDHEN, CDR2 SYDVKM. There are 14 residues in the CDR3. V was clipped by 8 bases and J by 5 bases, with 18 bases between them. CDR3 sequence: CASGFRGPGTEAFF. CDR3 bases: TGTGCCAGCGGCTTCAGGGGCCCTGGGACTGAAGCTTTCTTT.